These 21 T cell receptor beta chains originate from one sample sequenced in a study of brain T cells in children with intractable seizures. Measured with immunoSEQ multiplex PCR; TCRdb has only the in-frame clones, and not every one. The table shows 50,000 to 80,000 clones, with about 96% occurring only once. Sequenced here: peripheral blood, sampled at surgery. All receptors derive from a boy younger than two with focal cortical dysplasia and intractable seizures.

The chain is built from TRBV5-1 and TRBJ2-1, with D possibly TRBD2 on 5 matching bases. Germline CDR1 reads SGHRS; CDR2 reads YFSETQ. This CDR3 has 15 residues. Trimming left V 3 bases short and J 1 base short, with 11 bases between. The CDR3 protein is CASSWSRESYNEQFF. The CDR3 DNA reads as TGCGCCAGCAGCTGGAGTCGGGAATCCTACAATGAGCAGTTCTTC.

CDR3 region: CASSQDPPGTHQPQHF. Written as DNA, the CDR3 is TGCGCCAGCAGCCAAGATCCGCCAGGGACCCATCAGCCCCAGCATTTT. V is TRBV4-1 and J is TRBJ1-5; D may be TRBD1 (5 bases). Germline V gene lookup returns CDR1 MGHRA and CDR2 YSYEKL. The V and J ends lost 0 bases and 5 bases respectively, with 14 bases between them. This CDR3 contains 16 residues.

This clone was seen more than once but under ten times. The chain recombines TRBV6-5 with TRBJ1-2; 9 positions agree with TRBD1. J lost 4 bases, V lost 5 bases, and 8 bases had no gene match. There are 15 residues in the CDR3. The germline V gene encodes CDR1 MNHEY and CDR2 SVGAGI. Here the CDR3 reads CASSPRDREPYGYTF. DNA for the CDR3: TGTGCCAGCAGTCCCCGGGACAGGGAACCCTATGGCTACACCTTC.

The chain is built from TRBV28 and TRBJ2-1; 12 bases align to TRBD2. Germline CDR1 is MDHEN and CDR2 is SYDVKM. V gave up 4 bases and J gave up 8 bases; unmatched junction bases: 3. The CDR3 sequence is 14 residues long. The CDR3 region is CASSSLAGGYEQFF. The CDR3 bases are TGTGCCAGCAGTTCACTAGCGGGAGGCTATGAGCAGTTCTTC.

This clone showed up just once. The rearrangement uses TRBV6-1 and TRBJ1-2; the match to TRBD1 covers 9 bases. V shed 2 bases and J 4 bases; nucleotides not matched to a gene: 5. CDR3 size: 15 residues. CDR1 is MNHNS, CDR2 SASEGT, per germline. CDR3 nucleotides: TGTGCCAGCAGTGAATACAGGGGGCAGGGCTATGGCTACACCTTC. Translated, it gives CASSEYRGQGYGYTF.

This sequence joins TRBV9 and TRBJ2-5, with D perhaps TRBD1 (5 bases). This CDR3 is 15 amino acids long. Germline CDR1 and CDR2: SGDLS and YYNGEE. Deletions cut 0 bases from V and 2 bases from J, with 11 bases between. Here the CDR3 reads CASSVEGRTQETQYF. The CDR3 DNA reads TGTGCCAGCAGCGTAGAGGGTAGGACACAAGAGACCCAGTACTTC.

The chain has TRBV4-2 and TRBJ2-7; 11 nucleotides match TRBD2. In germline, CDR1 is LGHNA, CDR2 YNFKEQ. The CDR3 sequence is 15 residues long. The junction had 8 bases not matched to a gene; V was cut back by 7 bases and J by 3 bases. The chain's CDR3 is CASTYSGRAVYEQYF. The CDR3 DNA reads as TGTGCCAGCACCTATAGCGGGAGGGCCGTCTACGAGCAGTACTTC.

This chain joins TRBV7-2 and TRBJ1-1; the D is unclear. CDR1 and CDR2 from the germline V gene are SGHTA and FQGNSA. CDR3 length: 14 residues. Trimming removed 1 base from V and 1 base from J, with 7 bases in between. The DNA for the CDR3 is TGTGCCAGCAGCTTAGTAGGGCGGAACACTGAAGCTTTCTTT. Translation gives CASSLVGRNTEAFF.

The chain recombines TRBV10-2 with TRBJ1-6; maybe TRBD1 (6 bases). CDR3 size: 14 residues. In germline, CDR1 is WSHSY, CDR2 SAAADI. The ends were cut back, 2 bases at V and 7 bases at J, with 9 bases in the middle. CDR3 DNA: TGCGCCAGCAGTGAGGACAGGTTGAATTCACCCCTCCACTTT. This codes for CASSEDRLNSPLHF.

Here the CDR3 reads CASSRGGNSPLHF. CDR3 in DNA: TGTGCCAGCAGCAGGGGGGGTAATTCACCCCTCCACTTT. The rearrangement links TRBV3-1 (or the pseudogene TRBV3-2) to TRBJ1-6; D perhaps matches TRBD1 (6 bases). This CDR3 comprises 13 residues. Germline V gene lookup returns CDR1 LGHDT and CDR2 YNNKEL (reference sequence). Trimming took 5 bases from V and 6 from J, leaving 8 bases between them.

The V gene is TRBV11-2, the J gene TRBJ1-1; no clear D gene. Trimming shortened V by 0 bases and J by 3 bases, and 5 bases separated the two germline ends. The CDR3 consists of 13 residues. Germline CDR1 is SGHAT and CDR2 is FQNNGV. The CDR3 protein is CASSLEIDTEAFF. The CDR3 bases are TGTGCCAGCAGCTTAGAGATAGACACTGAAGCTTTCTTT.

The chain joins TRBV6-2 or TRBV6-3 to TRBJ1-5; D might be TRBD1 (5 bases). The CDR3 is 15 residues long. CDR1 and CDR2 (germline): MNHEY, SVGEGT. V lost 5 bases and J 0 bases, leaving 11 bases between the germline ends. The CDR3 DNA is TGTGCCAGCAGTCGGGACTATTATAGCAATCAGCCCCAGCATTTT. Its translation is CASSRDYYSNQPQHF.

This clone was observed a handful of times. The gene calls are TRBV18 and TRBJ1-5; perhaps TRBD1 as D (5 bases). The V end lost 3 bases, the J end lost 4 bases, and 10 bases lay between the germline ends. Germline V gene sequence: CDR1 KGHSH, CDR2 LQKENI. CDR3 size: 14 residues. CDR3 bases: TGTGCCAGCTCACCCGGGGCAGGGAATCAGCCCCAGCATTTT. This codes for CASSPGAGNQPQHF.

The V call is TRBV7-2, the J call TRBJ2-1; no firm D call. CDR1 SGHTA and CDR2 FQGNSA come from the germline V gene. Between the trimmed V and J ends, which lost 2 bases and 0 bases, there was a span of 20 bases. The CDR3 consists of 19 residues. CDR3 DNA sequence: TGTGCCAGCAGCTTATTCACTGTTCAGGTCTCAAGCTCCTACAATGAGCAGTTCTTC. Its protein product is CASSLFTVQVSSSYNEQFF.

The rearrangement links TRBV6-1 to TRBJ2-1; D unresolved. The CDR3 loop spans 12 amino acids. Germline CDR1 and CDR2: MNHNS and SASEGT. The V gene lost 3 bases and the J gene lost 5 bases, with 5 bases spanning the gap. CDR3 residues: CASSETHNEQFF. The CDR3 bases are TGTGCCAGCAGTGAGACGCACAATGAGCAGTTCTTC.

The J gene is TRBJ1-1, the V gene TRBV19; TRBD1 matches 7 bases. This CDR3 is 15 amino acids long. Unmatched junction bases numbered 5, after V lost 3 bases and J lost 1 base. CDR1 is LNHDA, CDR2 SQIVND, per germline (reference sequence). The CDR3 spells CASSIHRGWNTEAFF. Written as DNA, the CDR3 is TGTGCCAGTAGTATCCACAGGGGATGGAACACTGAAGCTTTCTTT.

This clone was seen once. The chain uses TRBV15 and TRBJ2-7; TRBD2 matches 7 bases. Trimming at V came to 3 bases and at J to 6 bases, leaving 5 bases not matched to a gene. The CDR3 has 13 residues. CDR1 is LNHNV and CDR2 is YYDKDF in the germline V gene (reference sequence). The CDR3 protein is CATSRVGGGEQYF. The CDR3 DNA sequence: TGTGCCACCAGCAGGGTAGGCGGGGGCGAGCAGTACTTC.

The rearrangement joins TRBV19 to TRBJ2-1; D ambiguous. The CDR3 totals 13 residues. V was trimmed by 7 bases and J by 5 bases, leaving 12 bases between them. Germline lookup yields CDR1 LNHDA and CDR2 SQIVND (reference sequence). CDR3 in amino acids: CASTLSINNEQFF. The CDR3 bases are TGTGCCAGTACTCTTAGTATTAACAATGAGCAGTTCTTC. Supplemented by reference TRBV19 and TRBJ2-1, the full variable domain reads DGGITQSPKYLFRKEGQNVTLSCEQNLNHDAMYWYRQDPGQGLRLIYYSQIVNDFQKGDIAEGYSVSREKKESFPLTVTSAQKNPTAFYLCASTLSINNEQFFGPGTRLTVL.

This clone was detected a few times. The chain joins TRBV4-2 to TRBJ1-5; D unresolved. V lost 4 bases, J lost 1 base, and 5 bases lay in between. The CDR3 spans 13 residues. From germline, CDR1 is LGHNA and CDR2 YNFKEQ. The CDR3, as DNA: TGTGCCAGCAGCCGAGACAGCAATCAGCCCCAGCATTTT. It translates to CASSRDSNQPQHF.

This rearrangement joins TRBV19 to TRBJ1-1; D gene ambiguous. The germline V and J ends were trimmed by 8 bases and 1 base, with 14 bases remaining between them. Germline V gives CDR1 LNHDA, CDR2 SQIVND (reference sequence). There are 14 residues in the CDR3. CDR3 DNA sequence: TGTGCCAGTGCCCGTGATAGGGCGAACACTGAAGCTTTCTTT. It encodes CASARDRANTEAFF.

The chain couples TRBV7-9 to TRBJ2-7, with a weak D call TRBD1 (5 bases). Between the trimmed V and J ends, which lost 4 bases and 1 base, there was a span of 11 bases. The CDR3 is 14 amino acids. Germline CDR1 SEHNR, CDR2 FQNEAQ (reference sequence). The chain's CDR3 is CASSSRVGSYEQYF. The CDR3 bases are TGTGCCAGCAGCTCCAGGGTGGGGTCCTACGAGCAGTACTTC.